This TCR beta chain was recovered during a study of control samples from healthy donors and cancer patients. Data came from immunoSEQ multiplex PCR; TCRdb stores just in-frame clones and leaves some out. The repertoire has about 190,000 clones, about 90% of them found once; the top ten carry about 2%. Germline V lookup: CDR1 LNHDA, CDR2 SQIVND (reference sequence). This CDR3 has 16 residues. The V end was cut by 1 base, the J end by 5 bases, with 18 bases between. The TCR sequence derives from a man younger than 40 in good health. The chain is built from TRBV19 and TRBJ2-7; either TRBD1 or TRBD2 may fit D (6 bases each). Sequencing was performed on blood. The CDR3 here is CASSIGPGASSDEQYF. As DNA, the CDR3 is TGTGCCAGTAGTATAGGTCCGGGGGCCAGTTCGGACGAGCAGTACTTC.